The rows below give T cell receptor beta chains drawn from one sample of a study of blood T cell repertoires in COVID-19. Clones were read by immunoSEQ multiplex PCR, and TCRdb kept only the in-frame ones, dropping some. Of about 200,000 clones in the sample, 86% are singletons; the top ten hold roughly 2%. Sequenced input: peripheral blood. These TCRs come from a woman in her forties or fifties with acute or convalescent COVID-19. Each CDR3 is given without its conserved first and last residue.

cdr3_aa,v_call
ASSPGLGTIRETQY,TRBV6-2/TRBV6-3
ASRQEETQY,TRBV6-5
GVVGPSGSLTYEQY,TRBV29-1
ASSQAQGTGQGFQPQH,TRBV4-3
ASSFIGTSGGEQY,TRBV5-1
ASTPYHRNPHPGDTQY,TRBV13
ASSGQGNTIY,TRBV11-2
ASTETANTGELF,TRBV5-1
ASSSVGLGDKRQETQY,TRBV7-7
ASSHLRGAPNEQF,TRBV6-5
ATLDGEVAQPQH,TRBV19